The following is a T cell receptor (beta chain) sequence with its context. Original processing methods: Reference gene primer amplification gave nucleated cell count estimates. Clones were sequenced by immunoSEQ multiplex PCR, and TCRdb holds only the in-frame ones, with some missing. V, J and clone size were drawn from that table, and D and trimming were deduced from the DNA. Of tens of thousands of clones in the sample, roughly 84% are singletons; the top ten hold around 2.3%. Germline loops: CDR1 SEHNR, CDR2 FQNEAQ (reference sequence). This CDR3 region has 16 residues. V lost 5 bases to trimming and J lost 0 bases, with 11 bases between them. This sample is drawn from a study of blood T cell repertoires in COVID-19. Across the study: The samples span acute and convalescent COVID-19 from the United States, Italy and Spain. The cDNA or gDNA used as material had been derived from T cells, B-cell-depleted T cells, or PBMCs.

This TCR was recovered from a man aged 50-60 years with acute or convalescent COVID-19. V and J are TRBV7-9 and TRBJ2-6; D not certain. Sequencing input: peripheral blood. The DNA of the CDR3 is TGTGCCAGCAGCGAAACGTCTAGCTCTGGGGCCAACGTCCTGACTTTC. Amino acids: CASSETSSSGANVLTF.